These 18 T cell receptor beta chains originate from one sample sequenced in a study of cytomegalovirus exposure and HLA in healthy donors. 13 Jbeta primers and 60 Vbeta primers were used for the PCR. Some clones are missing from TCRdb's copy, which holds only in-frame ones; the method was immunoSEQ multiplex PCR. The data show 99,000 or so clones, roughly 85% seen once. The specimen was PBMCs. These receptors all come from a man in his 60s in good health and CMV-seropositive.

The chain uses TRBV30 and TRBJ2-5; TRBD2 might be the D (5 bases). Near its end, the DNA agrees better with TRBJ2-7, so the J call may be wrong. This CDR3 contains 11 residues. Germline values: CDR1 GTSNPN, CDR2 SVGIG (reference sequence). The chain's CDR3 is CAWSRGGEQYF. CDR3 in DNA: TGTGCCTGGTCTAGAGGAGGCGAGCAGTACTTC.

This clone has only a few counts. The V gene is TRBV6-4, the J gene TRBJ2-1, with 10 bases matching TRBD2. Germline CDR1 MRHNA, CDR2 SNTAGT. The CDR3 sequence is 15 residues long. Trimming cost V 3 bases and J 10 bases; bases outside gene matches: 9. The CDR3 here is CASSESGTSVDEQFF. The CDR3 DNA reads TGTGCCAGCAGTGAAAGCGGGACTAGCGTAGACGAGCAGTTCTTC.

This rearrangement joins TRBV7-8 to TRBJ1-1, with D possibly being TRBD1 (6 bases). V lost 5 bases and J 3 bases, leaving 10 bases between the germline ends. Germline V lookup: CDR1 SGHVS, CDR2 FQNEAQ. The CDR3 is made up of 13 amino acids. DNA of the CDR3: TGTGCCAGCAGCCCCGACAGGTACACTGAAGCTTTCTTT. Protein sequence: CASSPDRYTEAFF.

This chain uses TRBV6-1 with TRBJ2-7, with a weak D call TRBD2 (7 bases). With 8 bases removed from V and 5 bases from J, the gap between germline ends came to 19 bases. Germline values: CDR1 MNHNS, CDR2 SASEGT. The CDR3 contains 14 residues. This CDR3 is CASSGSGGSDEQYF. In DNA, the CDR3 is TGTGCCAGCTCCGGGTCGGGGGGCAGCGACGAGCAGTACTTC.

The V call is TRBV5-4, the J call TRBJ2-2; D is undetermined. With 0 bases removed from V and 4 bases from J, the gap between germline ends came to 13 bases. The CDR3 length is 16 residues. The V gene's germline CDR1 is SGHNT and CDR2 YYREEE (reference sequence). The CDR3 loop is CASSLDPRKITGELFF. The CDR3 region has the DNA TGTGCCAGCAGCTTGGACCCTAGAAAAATCACCGGGGAGCTGTTTTTT.

J is TRBJ2-6 and V is TRBV6-1; D may be TRBD2 (5 bases). The germline V gene encodes CDR1 MNHNS and CDR2 SASEGT. The V end was cut by 2 bases, the J end by 0 bases, with 14 bases between. The CDR3 totals 18 residues. The CDR3 sequence is CASSENGVAGSGANVLTF. In nucleotides, the CDR3 is TGTGCCAGCAGTGAAAACGGGGTTGCAGGCTCTGGGGCCAACGTCCTGACTTTC.

V usage is TRBV15 and J usage is TRBJ2-3; the match to TRBD2 covers 16 bases. Germline assignment: CDR1 LNHNV and CDR2 YYDKDF (reference sequence). The V and J ends lost 0 bases and 5 bases, in that order; junction bases with no gene match: 11. This CDR3 region has 20 residues. CDR3 region: CATSRETPGLAGGVIDTQYF. The CDR3 DNA reads as TGTGCCACCAGCAGAGAAACCCCGGGACTAGCGGGGGGGGTAATAGATACGCAGTATTTT.

The genes are TRBV25-1 and TRBJ2-3; TRBD1 aligns across 10 bases. The CDR3 length is 15 residues. With 3 bases clipped from V and 6 bases from J, the junction kept 6 bases outside the gene matches. Looked up from germline, CDR1 is MGHDK and CDR2 is SYGVNS. The CDR3 nucleotides read TGTGCCAGCAGTGACCGGGACAGGGGATTTGATACGCAGTATTTT. It is translated as CASSDRDRGFDTQYF.

This clone turned up a few times. This chain links TRBV7-8 with TRBJ1-2; D possibly corresponds to TRBD1 (6 bases). CDR3 size: 13 residues. Germline V gives CDR1 SGHVS, CDR2 FQNEAQ. V was pared by 8 bases and J by 5 bases, with 15 bases between. CDR3 in DNA: TGTGCCAGCGATTCGGGACAAGCTTATGGCTACACCTTC. Translating it yields CASDSGQAYGYTF.

The CDR3 sequence: CASSIDSANNQPQHF. CDR3 sequence (DNA): TGTGCCAGCAGCATCGACAGTGCTAACAATCAGCCCCAGCATTTT. The J gene is TRBJ1-5, the V gene TRBV28; D might be TRBD1 (5 bases). There are 15 residues in the CDR3. CDR1 is MDHEN and CDR2 is SYDVKM in the germline V gene. Trimming pared 6 bases from V and 3 bases from J, leaving 15 bases between.

This chain connects TRBV9 to TRBJ2-3, with 10 bases fitting TRBD1. The CDR3 is 15 residues long. Germline values: CDR1 SGDLS, CDR2 YYNGEE. J lost 6 bases, V lost 3 bases, and 7 bases had no gene match. Here the CDR3 DNA reads TGTGCCAGCAGCGAGACAGGGGGCAGACGGGATACGCAGTATTTT. This codes for CASSETGGRRDTQYF.

This chain uses TRBV7-2 with TRBJ2-2; 10 nucleotides align to TRBD2. CDR3 size: 15 residues. Trimming took 5 bases from V and 5 from J; bases not matched to a gene: 5. Per germline, CDR1 SGHTA and CDR2 FQGNSA. This chain's CDR3 is CASSPRLAGTGELFF. CDR3 nucleotides: TGTGCCAGCAGCCCGCGACTAGCGGGTACCGGGGAGCTGTTTTTT. The full variable domain, completed using reference TRBV7-2 and TRBJ2-2, is GAGVSQSPSNKVTEKGKDVELRCDPISGHTALYWYRQSLGQGLEFLIYFQGNSAPDKSGLPSDRFSAERTGGSVSTLTIQRTQQEDSAVYLCASSPRLAGTGELFFGEGSRLTVL.

This chain links TRBV6-5 with TRBJ2-7; tentatively, D is TRBD2 (5 bases). The CDR3 length is 14 residues. Trimming took 6 bases from V and 7 from J, leaving 19 bases between them. Per germline, CDR1 MNHEY and CDR2 SVGAGI. The CDR3 DNA reads as TGTGCCAGCAGACCTTCCCGCGGAGGTTTAGAGCAGTACTTC. This sequence encodes CASRPSRGGLEQYF.

The chain joins TRBV5-1 to TRBJ2-1; TRBD1 agrees at 10 bases. Germline CDR1 and CDR2: SGHRS and YFSETQ. Unmatched junction bases numbered 3, after V lost 3 bases and J lost 9 bases. CDR3 length: 13 amino acids. CDR3 residues: CASSSDRGGEQFF. CDR3 DNA sequence: TGCGCCAGCAGCTCGGACAGGGGGGGTGAGCAGTTCTTC.

This chain uses TRBV29-1 with TRBJ2-1; 9 bases line up with TRBD1. This CDR3 is built from 15 residues. Germline CDR1 SQVTM, CDR2 ANQGSEA. V lost 3 bases and J lost 2; bases outside the gene matches: 5. The CDR3 DNA is TGCAGCGTTGAGGGGACAGGGAGCGCCTACAATGAGCAGTTCTTC. This encodes CSVEGTGSAYNEQFF.

This chain joins TRBV7-9 and TRBJ2-2; 8 nucleotides agree with TRBD1. Germline values: CDR1 SEHNR, CDR2 FQNEAQ (reference sequence). J was trimmed by 6 bases and V by 4 bases; bases with no gene match: 7. The CDR3 consists of 15 residues. CDR3 protein: CASSSDRDTPGELFF. CDR3 in DNA: TGTGCCAGCAGCTCGGACAGGGATACGCCCGGGGAGCTGTTTTTT.

This chain connects TRBV5-4 to TRBJ2-3, with 9 positions matching TRBD2. Germline V gene data show CDR1 as SGHNT and CDR2 as YYREEE (reference sequence). Trimming cost V 1 base and J 5 bases; bases outside gene matches: 5. The CDR3 loop spans 15 amino acids. In nucleotides, the CDR3 is TGTGCCAGCAGCTTGAGCCCAGCGGGGGGAGATACGCAGTATTTT. This encodes CASSLSPAGGDTQYF.

The rearrangement links TRBV5-1 to TRBJ1-6; tentatively, D is TRBD1 (5 bases). The CDR3 covers 16 residues. Germline V CDR1 and CDR2: SGHRS, YFSETQ. The V end lost 0 bases, the J end lost 5 bases, and 12 bases lay between the germline ends. The CDR3 spells CASSLGYNRNNSPLHF. CDR3 coding DNA: TGCGCCAGCAGCTTGGGGTATAACAGGAATAATTCACCCCTCCACTTT.